This T cell receptor beta chain stems from a study of blood T cell repertoires in COVID-19. This table comes from immunoSEQ multiplex PCR, and its TCRdb copy is limited to in-frame clones, with some not included. The sample shows 250,000 to 350,000 clones, around 89% of them seen only once. Germline V gene data show CDR1 as SGHNT and CDR2 as YYREEE (reference sequence). The V and J ends lost 10 bases and 5 bases, in that order; junction bases with no gene match: 13. This CDR3 contains 14 residues. This clone was seen just once. The sample taken for sequencing was peripheral blood. V is TRBV5-4 and J is TRBJ2-5, with TRBD2 matching 8 bases. The source of this sequence is a man aged 25 to 40 with acute or convalescent COVID-19. The CDR3 protein is CAYKAGGGSETQYF. CDR3 coding DNA: TGTGCCTACAAGGCGGGAGGTGGGTCGGAGACCCAGTACTTC.